The 30 T cell receptor beta chains presented below share a single source sample, sequenced in a study of cytomegalovirus exposure and HLA in healthy donors. The study ran its PCR with 60 Vbeta and 13 Jbeta primers. Profiling relied on immunoSEQ multiplex PCR, and the TCRdb table lists in-frame clones only, not all of them. This listing includes some 120,000 clones. The sample comprised PBMCs. The receptors shown here come from a woman aged 60 to 75 in good health and CMV-seronegative.

This chain uses TRBV6-5 with TRBJ1-2; no definite D call. Trimming left V 2 bases short and J 4 bases short, with 14 bases between. The CDR3 extends over 15 amino acids. Germline-derived CDR1 and CDR2 are MNHEY and SVGAGI. CDR3 region: CASSYGTAEGYGYTF. As DNA, the CDR3 is TGTGCCAGCAGTTACGGTACAGCCGAGGGCTATGGCTACACCTTC.

The V call is TRBV27, the J call TRBJ2-5; 10 positions match TRBD1. The DNA end favors TRBJ2-7, so the J call may be wrong. Looked up from germline, CDR1 is MNHEY and CDR2 is SMNVEV (reference sequence). This CDR3 comprises 15 residues. The chain's CDR3 is CASSLLGQGQNEQYF. For the CDR3, the DNA is TGTGCCAGCAGTCTCCTGGGACAGGGGCAGAACGAGCAGTACTTC.

J is TRBJ2-2 and V is TRBV2, with TRBD1 matching over 7 bases. CDR3 size: 14 residues. Germline CDR1 reads SNHLY; CDR2 reads FYNNEI. V dropped 8 bases and J dropped 6; count of bases not matched to a gene: 9. DNA of the CDR3: TGTGCCAGCGGATCCGGGACAGTTTCCGGGGAGCTGTTTTTT. Protein product: CASGSGTVSGELFF.

V gene TRBV5-1 combines with J gene TRBJ2-1, with D maybe TRBD1 (6 bases). The ends were cut back, 0 bases at V and 7 bases at J, with 14 bases in the middle. Germline CDR1 reads SGHRS; CDR2 reads YFSETQ. CDR3 size: 15 residues. CDR3 sequence: CASSLEGHLGNEQFF. Written as DNA, the CDR3 is TGCGCCAGCAGCTTGGAGGGACACCTAGGGAATGAGCAGTTCTTC. The whole variable domain, remainder taken from reference TRBV5-1 and TRBJ2-1, is KAGVTQTPRYLIKTRGQQVTLSCSPISGHRSVSWYQQTPGQGLQFLFEYFSETQRNKGNFPGRFSGRQFSNSRSEMNVSTLELGDSALYLCASSLEGHLGNEQFFGPGTRLTVL.

The chain links TRBV7-2 to TRBJ1-5; D is unresolved. V was pared by 5 bases and J by 2 bases, with 10 bases between. CDR1 is SGHTA and CDR2 is FQGNSA in the germline V gene. The CDR3 sequence is 14 residues long. CDR3 bases: TGTGCCAGCAGCCTTAATCCGGGCAATCAGCCCCAGCATTTT. Protein product: CASSLNPGNQPQHF.

The chain combines TRBV6-1 with TRBJ2-2, with TRBD2 identical over 7 bases. This CDR3 is built from 17 residues. Germline CDR1 reads MNHNS; CDR2 reads SASEGT. J was trimmed by 7 bases and V by 0 bases; bases with no gene match: 11. The CDR3 loop is CASSEALLASGGGELFF. The CDR3 coding sequence is TGTGCCAGCAGTGAAGCGCTTCTGGCTAGCGGAGGCGGGGAGCTGTTTTTT.

The genes are TRBV19 and TRBJ2-3; TRBD1 matches at 9 bases. Trimming took 0 bases from V and 4 from J; bases not matched to a gene: 5. The CDR3 has 16 amino acids. The germline V gene has CDR1 LNHDA and CDR2 SQIVND (reference sequence). CDR3: CASSIEGGQGPDTQYF. The CDR3 region has the DNA TGTGCCAGTAGTATAGAGGGGGGACAGGGTCCAGATACGCAGTATTTT.

V usage is TRBV30 and J usage is TRBJ2-7; 10 bases are a match to TRBD1. This CDR3 has 13 residues. Trimming cost V 4 bases and J 7 bases; bases outside gene matches: 7. CDR1 GTSNPN and CDR2 SVGIG come from the germline V gene (reference sequence). In DNA, the CDR3 is TGTGCCTGGAACGGACAGGGGGTAGGGGAGCAGTACTTC. It specifies CAWNGQGVGEQYF.

V gene TRBV9 combines with J gene TRBJ2-5; a possible D gene is TRBD2 (5 bases). Trimming took 0 bases from V and 5 from J, leaving 14 bases between them. Germline V gives CDR1 SGDLS, CDR2 YYNGEE. This CDR3 region has 15 residues. DNA for the CDR3: TGTGCCAGCAGCGTAGCTCTCGGGGTCGGGGAGACCCAGTACTTC. Its protein is CASSVALGVGETQYF.

For the CDR3, the DNA is TGCAGCGTTGGAGCGGGCGGTTACAATGAGCAGTTCTTC. Its protein is CSVGAGGYNEQFF. The chain is built from TRBV29-1 and TRBJ2-1; the D gene is possibly TRBD2 (6 bases). CDR1 and CDR2 from the germline V gene are SQVTM and ANQGSEA. Trimming cost V 4 bases and J 4 bases, with 11 bases left between them. The CDR3 spans 13 residues.

The chain combines TRBV4-2 with TRBJ2-2; TRBD1 aligns across 12 bases. CDR1 LGHNA and CDR2 YNFKEQ come from the germline V gene. Trimming at V came to 1 base and at J to 1 base, leaving 16 bases not matched to a gene. The CDR3 length is 22 residues. CDR3 in DNA: TGTGCCAGCAGCCAAGTCTCCGCCCTCGGGACAGGGGGCGCGGGGAACACCGGGGAGCTGTTTTTT. Protein sequence: CASSQVSALGTGGAGNTGELFF.

This chain uses TRBV5-4 with TRBJ2-3; a weak D match, TRBD2 (6 bases). V lost 4 bases and J 0 bases, leaving 9 bases between the germline ends. Germline CDR1 SGHNT, CDR2 YYREEE (reference sequence). The CDR3 has 14 residues. The DNA of the CDR3 is TGTGCCAGCAGCCCTGGGACTAGCACAGATACGCAGTATTTT. It specifies CASSPGTSTDTQYF. Combining the CDR3 with reference TRBV5-4 and TRBJ2-3 gives the whole variable domain ETGVTQSPTHLIKTRGQQVTLRCSSQSGHNTVSWYQQALGQGPQFIFQYYREEENGRGNFPPRFSGLQFPNYSSELNVNALELDDSALYLCASSPGTSTDTQYFGPGTRLTVL.

This chain joins TRBV27 and TRBJ2-2; perhaps TRBD1 as D (5 bases). The V gene lost 2 bases and the J gene lost 5 bases, with 12 bases spanning the gap. This CDR3 has 15 amino acids. Per germline, CDR1 MNHEY and CDR2 SMNVEV (reference sequence). The DNA for the CDR3 is TGTGCCAGCAGTTTAAGTCAGGGCGGAACCGGGGAGCTGTTTTTT. It encodes CASSLSQGGTGELFF.

V usage is TRBV2 and J usage is TRBJ2-7; perhaps TRBD2 as D (5 bases). Trimming pared 3 bases from V and 7 bases from J, leaving 16 bases between. The CDR3 loop spans 14 amino acids. CDR1 is SNHLY and CDR2 is FYNNEI in the germline V gene. Written as DNA, the CDR3 is TGTGCCAGCAGTGACGTTGTGGAACGAGGGGAGCAGTACTTC. It codes for CASSDVVERGEQYF.

The gene calls are TRBV7-2 and TRBJ2-7; 8 positions match TRBD1. The CDR3 totals 13 residues. With V trimmed by 4 bases and J by 6 bases, 5 bases remained unmatched. Germline-derived CDR1 and CDR2 are SGHTA and FQGNSA. CDR3 nucleotides: TGTGCCAGCAGCTCCAACACAGGGGGCGAGCAGTACTTC. This gives the protein CASSSNTGGEQYF. Using reference TRBV7-2 and TRBJ2-7 for the parts outside the CDR3, the full variable domain is GAGVSQSPSNKVTEKGKDVELRCDPISGHTALYWYRQSLGQGLEFLIYFQGNSAPDKSGLPSDRFSAERTGGSVSTLTIQRTQQEDSAVYLCASSSNTGGEQYFGPGTRLTVT.

This chain joins TRBV30 and TRBJ2-1, with a weak D call TRBD2 (5 bases). The germline CDR1 and CDR2 sequences are GTSNPN and SVGIG (reference sequence). The V end was cut by 4 bases, the J end by 3 bases, with 16 bases between. This CDR3 has 15 amino acids. The CDR3 DNA reads as TGTGCCTGGATCGGGGTCCGGGCGAGCTACAATGAGCAGTTCTTC. Amino acids: CAWIGVRASYNEQFF.

V is TRBV28 and J is TRBJ1-1, with TRBD1 as a possible D gene (6 bases). The germline V gene encodes CDR1 MDHEN and CDR2 SYDVKM. The CDR3 is 14 residues long. V gave up 6 bases and J gave up 1 base, with 12 bases separating them. This chain's CDR3 is CASRIGQTNTEAFF. For the CDR3, the DNA is TGTGCCAGCAGGATTGGACAGACGAACACTGAAGCTTTCTTT.

The rearrangement joins TRBV6-5 to TRBJ1-2, with 9 bases lining up with TRBD1. CDR3 length: 13 amino acids. The germline V gene encodes CDR1 MNHEY and CDR2 SVGAGI. The V and J ends lost 5 bases and 8 bases, in that order; junction bases with no gene match: 6. The DNA of the CDR3 is TGTGCCAGCAGTACCACAGGGGGCTGGGGCTACACCTTC. Residues: CASSTTGGWGYTF.

The rearrangement links TRBV5-1 to TRBJ1-2, with 9 bases identical to TRBD1. V trimming: 4 bases; J trimming: 8 bases; junction bases outside the gene matches: 9. Looked up from germline, CDR1 is SGHRS and CDR2 is YFSETQ. The CDR3 has 14 residues. Here the CDR3 reads CASSLGQGPLGYTF. CDR3 DNA sequence: TGCGCCAGCAGCCTGGGACAGGGACCTCTAGGCTACACCTTC.

The chain joins TRBV10-2 to TRBJ2-2; TRBD2 agrees at 14 bases. Germline CDR1 is WSHSY and CDR2 is SAAADI. Trimming at V came to 8 bases and at J to 0 bases, leaving 8 bases not matched to a gene. The CDR3 extends over 18 amino acids. CDR3 sequence reads: CASFGTSGGPTNTGELFF. In DNA form, the CDR3 reads TGCGCCAGCTTCGGGACTAGCGGGGGCCCGACGAACACCGGGGAGCTGTTTTTT.

The genes are TRBV27 and TRBJ2-2, with 8 bases matching TRBD2. Germline V lookup: CDR1 MNHEY, CDR2 SMNVEV (reference sequence). This CDR3 spans 14 amino acids. Losses at the gene ends were 8 bases for V and 1 base for J; bases not matched to a gene: 3. The CDR3 DNA reads TGTGCCAGCGAGAGCGGGGGGAACACCGGGGAGCTGTTTTTT. Amino acid sequence: CASESGGNTGELFF.

The V call is TRBV19, the J call TRBJ2-3; no definite D call. Germline lookup yields CDR1 LNHDA and CDR2 SQIVND (reference sequence). The CDR3 loop spans 13 amino acids. V dropped 1 base and J dropped 7 bases, with 9 bases sitting between them. The CDR3 region is CASSIAAENTQYF. CDR3 in DNA: TGTGCCAGTAGTATAGCGGCGGAGAATACGCAGTATTTT.

The chain combines TRBV5-4 with TRBJ1-1; no clear D. This CDR3 contains 14 residues. Trimming cost V 2 bases and J 4 bases, with 12 bases left between them. The germline CDR1 and CDR2 sequences are SGHNT and YYREEE (reference sequence). CDR3 loop: CASSLTATTTEAFF. CDR3 DNA: TGTGCCAGCAGCTTAACAGCAACAACCACTGAAGCTTTCTTT.

Here the CDR3 DNA reads TGTGCCAGCAGCTCTGCAGGGACAGGCTACGAGCAGTACTTC. Translating it yields CASSSAGTGYEQYF. The rearrangement links TRBV7-3 to TRBJ2-7; 8 bases agree with TRBD1. There are 14 residues in the CDR3. Germline V lookup: CDR1 SGHTA, CDR2 FQGTGA. Trimming removed 4 bases from V and 3 bases from J; junction bases left unmatched: 5.

This chain connects TRBV30 to TRBJ2-1, with 10 positions matching TRBD1. Germline lookup yields CDR1 GTSNPN and CDR2 SVGIG (reference sequence). The CDR3 length is 16 residues. V lost 1 base to trimming and J lost 7 bases; unmatched junction nucleotides: 10. CDR3 in amino acids: CAWSAPGTGVWNEQFF. The CDR3 DNA reads as TGTGCCTGGAGTGCCCCCGGGACAGGGGTTTGGAATGAGCAGTTCTTC.

The chain recombines TRBV5-1 with TRBJ2-5; TRBD1 is a possible D gene (6 bases). V was pared by 5 bases and J by 2 bases, with 10 bases between. Germline V gene lookup returns CDR1 SGHRS and CDR2 YFSETQ. The CDR3 covers 13 residues. The CDR3 DNA follows: TGCGCCAGCAGAATCCAGGGGCAAGAGACCCAGTACTTC. Translating it yields CASRIQGQETQYF.

The chain uses TRBV6-5 and TRBJ2-2; 10 bases map to TRBD1. Losses at the gene ends were 7 bases for V and 3 bases for J; bases not matched to a gene: 2. CDR1 is MNHEY, CDR2 SVGAGI, per germline. CDR3 length equals 14 residues. The CDR3: CASTDRGHTGELFF. In nucleotides, the CDR3 is TGTGCCAGCACAGACAGGGGGCACACCGGGGAGCTGTTTTTT.

The rearrangement joins TRBV28 to TRBJ2-5; the D gene is possibly TRBD1 (6 bases). The CDR3 sequence is 16 residues long. Per the germline V gene, CDR1 is MDHEN and CDR2 is SYDVKM. The germline V and J ends were trimmed by 4 bases and 4 bases, with 19 bases remaining between them. This CDR3 is CASSSPGTPGRETQYF. For the CDR3, the DNA is TGTGCCAGCAGTTCTCCCGGGACACCAGGCCGAGAGACCCAGTACTTC.

This rearrangement joins TRBV28 to TRBJ1-2; possibly TRBD1 for D (6 bases). V was clipped by 2 bases and J by 3 bases, with 10 bases between them. The CDR3 spans 14 residues. The germline CDR1 and CDR2 sequences are MDHEN and SYDVKM. The CDR3 DNA reads as TGTGCCAGCAGTTTAGTAGGGGGGGACTATGGCTACACCTTC. Translated, it gives CASSLVGGDYGYTF.

The V call is TRBV27, the J call TRBJ2-4; D is possibly TRBD1 (6 bases). The V end lost 5 bases, the J end lost 0 bases, and 14 bases lay between the germline ends. In germline, CDR1 is MNHEY, CDR2 SMNVEV (reference sequence). The CDR3 runs to 16 residues. DNA of the CDR3: TGTGCCAGCAGTATTGGGGGCCCTATAGCCAAAAACATTCAGTACTTC. Its protein is CASSIGGPIAKNIQYF.